One and the same sample provided the 21 T cell receptor beta chains below, sequenced in a study of OX40 agonist ivuxolimab in advanced cancers. Generated by immunoSEQ multiplex PCR, the TCRdb table keeps only in-frame clones and is missing some. Of about 97,000 clones listed, roughly nine tenths were seen once; the top ten hold approximately 5.7%. Sample: CD4+ or CD8+ T cells sorted from blood, taken in a trial of the OX40 agonist ivuxolimab. The receptors originated from an adult with an advanced solid tumor such as melanoma, head and neck, liver or kidney cancer.

The chain has TRBV6-5 and TRBJ2-7; 13 bases are a match to TRBD2. V shed 5 bases and J 1 base; nucleotides not matched to a gene: 2. This CDR3 contains 15 residues. CDR1 MNHEY and CDR2 SVGAGI come from the germline V gene. CDR3 loop: CASSRLAGGSYEQYF. The CDR3 DNA reads as TGTGCCAGCAGTCGACTAGCGGGAGGATCCTACGAGCAGTACTTC.

The chain combines TRBV2 with TRBJ2-1; D is undetermined. Germline assignment: CDR1 SNHLY and CDR2 FYNNEI. The CDR3 totals 11 residues. Trimming took off 4 bases at V and 8 bases at J, with 6 bases between the two ends. The chain's CDR3 is CASSGAYEQFF. The CDR3 nucleotides are TGTGCCAGCAGTGGGGCTTATGAGCAGTTCTTC.

The rearrangement links TRBV11-2 to TRBJ1-5; D possibly corresponds to TRBD1 (5 bases). The CDR3 consists of 15 residues. Germline V gene lookup returns CDR1 SGHAT and CDR2 FQNNGV. Trimming took off 0 bases at V and 6 bases at J, with 12 bases between the two ends. CDR3 DNA sequence: TGTGCCAGCAGCTTAGAAGCAGGGATAAGTCAGCCCCAGCATTTT. Translation: CASSLEAGISQPQHF.

The chain uses TRBV2 and TRBJ2-7, with TRBD1 matching 8 bases. Germline V gene data show CDR1 as SNHLY and CDR2 as FYNNEI. This CDR3 is built from 15 residues. J gave up 4 bases and V 5 bases, and 10 bases lay outside the gene matches. CDR3 loop: CASSLGGQGAYEQYF. In DNA, the CDR3 is TGTGCCAGCAGTCTGGGAGGACAGGGAGCTTACGAGCAGTACTTC. The full variable domain, rest sourced from reference TRBV2 and TRBJ2-7, is EPEVTQTPSHQVTQMGQEVILRCVPISNHLYFYWYRQILGQKVEFLVSFYNNEISEKSEIFDDQFSVERPDGSNFTLKIRSTKLEDSAMYFCASSLGGQGAYEQYFGPGTRLTVT.

CDR3 amino acids: CSAWGTDTQYF. CDR3 in DNA: TGCAGTGCCTGGGGCACAGATACGCAGTATTTT. The chain is built from TRBV20-1 and TRBJ2-3; D uncertain. Trimming took off 6 bases at V and 1 base at J, with 5 bases between the two ends. Germline CDR1 DFQATT, CDR2 SNEGSKA (reference sequence). This CDR3 has 11 residues.

This clone appeared a few times. The gene calls are TRBV7-3 and TRBJ2-1; no clear D gene. The V end was cut by 5 bases, the J end by 6 bases, with 11 bases between. The CDR3 runs 13 residues. Germline V CDR1 and CDR2: SGHTA, FQGTGA. CDR3 coding DNA: TGTGCCAGCAGCCGCGATTATGGCAATGAGCAGTTCTTC. It is translated as CASSRDYGNEQFF. Looking up the rest from reference TRBV7-3 and TRBJ2-1 gives the full variable domain: GAGVSQTPSNKVTEKGKYVELRCDPISGHTALYWYRQSLGQGPEFLIYFQGTGAADDSGLPNDRFFAVRPEGSVSTLKIQRTERGDSAVYLCASSRDYGNEQFFGPGTRLTVL.

Written as DNA, the CDR3 is TGTGCCAGCAGTTACTCGACAGGGAGTGGCTACACCTTC. Its translation: CASSYSTGSGYTF. This chain connects TRBV6-5 to TRBJ1-2, with 7 bases that match TRBD1. Germline V CDR1 and CDR2: MNHEY, SVGAGI. This CDR3 contains 13 residues. V lost 0 bases, J lost 7 bases, and 2 bases stayed unmatched.

This rearrangement joins TRBV28 to TRBJ1-5, with a weak D call TRBD1 (6 bases). Germline values: CDR1 MDHEN, CDR2 SYDVKM. Trimming pared 5 bases from V and 4 bases from J, leaving 18 bases between. This CDR3 is built from 16 residues. The CDR3 loop reads CASSPVTGGLNQPQHF. CDR3 sequence (DNA): TGTGCCAGCAGTCCGGTCACGGGGGGGCTAAATCAGCCCCAGCATTTT.

This chain connects TRBV7-2 to TRBJ2-6, with a weak D call TRBD1 (5 bases). From germline, CDR1 is SGHTA and CDR2 FQGNSA. V dropped 5 bases and J dropped 2 bases, with 22 bases sitting between them. The CDR3 runs to 19 residues. CDR3 in DNA: TGTGCCAGCAGCCTAGGAAGGTTAAGAAGGGGAACTGGGGCCAACGTCCTGACTTTC. Translation: CASSLGRLRRGTGANVLTF.

The chain combines TRBV7-9 with TRBJ2-1, with 11 bases that match TRBD2. Germline CDR1 and CDR2: SEHNR and FQNEAQ (reference sequence). The CDR3 length is 15 residues. V lost 5 bases to trimming and J lost 4 bases; unmatched junction nucleotides: 4. CDR3 protein: CASSTGTSGYNEQFF. The CDR3 DNA reads as TGTGCCAGCAGCACGGGGACTAGCGGATACAATGAGCAGTTCTTC.

This clone has only one observation. The rearrangement joins TRBV6-1 to TRBJ1-1; D may be TRBD1 (6 bases). V was pared by 2 bases and J by 8 bases, with 9 bases between. The germline gives CDR1 MNHNS, CDR2 SASEGT. CDR3 length equals 12 residues. The CDR3 nucleotides are TGTGCCAGCAGTGAAAGGGGGAGGGAAGCTTTCTTT. Protein product: CASSERGREAFF.

This chain uses TRBV7-8 with TRBJ1-4; TRBD1 matches at 9 bases. CDR1 is SGHVS, CDR2 FQNEAQ, per germline. The CDR3 consists of 17 residues. The junction had 5 bases not matched to a gene; V was cut back by 3 bases and J by 0 bases. The CDR3 here is CASSFPRQGATNEKLFF. The DNA for the CDR3 is TGTGCCAGCAGCTTCCCGAGACAGGGGGCAACTAATGAAAAACTGTTTTTT.

The chain links TRBV27 to TRBJ1-5; D is ambiguous. The CDR3 extends over 13 amino acids. Germline V gene sequence: CDR1 MNHEY, CDR2 SMNVEV (reference sequence). The V end was cut by 8 bases, the J end by 4 bases, with 12 bases between. Written as DNA, the CDR3 is TGTGCCAGCGGCGGGTCTCCGAATCAGCCCCAGCATTTT. The encoded protein is CASGGSPNQPQHF.

DNA of the CDR3: TGTGCCAGCAGTTTAGGGTGGGCAGGGAGAGAGACCCAGTACTTC. It specifies CASSLGWAGRETQYF. This rearrangement joins TRBV27 to TRBJ2-5, with D perhaps TRBD1 or TRBD2 (5 bases each). CDR1 MNHEY and CDR2 SMNVEV come from the germline V gene (reference sequence). The CDR3 runs 15 residues. Deletions cut 2 bases from V and 4 bases from J, with 14 bases between.

The sample holds a few counts of this clone. The rearrangement links TRBV6-5 to TRBJ1-2; D unresolved. Per the germline V gene, CDR1 is MNHEY and CDR2 is SVGAGI. Trimming shortened V by 6 bases and J by 8 bases, and 16 bases separated the two germline ends. This CDR3 has 13 residues. CDR3 sequence: CASSLNPMEGYTF. The CDR3 DNA reads TGTGCCAGCAGCCTTAACCCTATGGAGGGCTACACCTTC.

The V and J genes are TRBV19 and TRBJ1-1; D ambiguous. Germline assignment: CDR1 LNHDA and CDR2 SQIVND (reference sequence). This CDR3 has 15 amino acids. V lost 5 bases to trimming and J lost 1 base, with 14 bases between them. DNA of the CDR3: TGTGCCAGTAGTTATAGCAATACAGCGAACACTGAAGCTTTCTTT. It specifies CASSYSNTANTEAFF.

This sequence joins TRBV19 and TRBJ2-7; D possibly corresponds to TRBD1 (6 bases). Germline loops: CDR1 LNHDA, CDR2 SQIVND (reference sequence). V was cut by 6 bases and J by 4 bases, with 22 bases left in between. The CDR3 is 16 residues long. As DNA, the CDR3 is TGTGCCAGTAGCCCCCTTGGGACATCTAGGATTTACGAGCAGTACTTC. It yields the protein CASSPLGTSRIYEQYF.

This chain joins TRBV7-9 and TRBJ1-3; a possible D gene is TRBD1 (5 bases). The V end lost 1 base, the J end lost 2 bases, and 9 bases lay between the germline ends. The CDR3 loop spans 15 amino acids. Germline-derived CDR1 and CDR2 are SEHNR and FQNEAQ (reference sequence). The CDR3 protein is CASSLDPGAGNTIYF. The DNA for the CDR3 is TGTGCCAGCAGCTTAGATCCGGGGGCTGGAAACACCATATATTTT.

This clone occurred once. In DNA form, the CDR3 reads TGTGCCAGCAGAGGGTGGTATAATTCACCCCTCCACTTT. This translates into CASRGWYNSPLHF. J is TRBJ1-6 and V is TRBV11-2, with no clear D. V was pared by 6 bases and J by 4 bases, with 7 bases between. This CDR3 comprises 13 residues. Germline V gene lookup returns CDR1 SGHAT and CDR2 FQNNGV.

The chain links TRBV21-1 to TRBJ2-7. TRBV21-1 is tagged as a pseudogene. The CDR3 loop spans 12 amino acids. CDR3 region: CASSKTSYEQYF. DNA of the CDR3: TGTGCCAGCAGCAAAACCTCCTACGAGCAGTACTTC.

V is TRBV7-3 and J is TRBJ1-2, with 7 nucleotides matching TRBD1. The CDR3 is 15 residues long. The V and J ends lost 4 bases and 5 bases, in that order; junction bases with no gene match: 10. Germline-derived CDR1 and CDR2 are SGHTA and FQGTGA. The CDR3 spells CASSSGEGGLYGYTF. The CDR3 bases are TGTGCCAGCAGCTCGGGTGAAGGGGGCCTATATGGCTACACCTTC. Using reference TRBV7-3 and TRBJ1-2 for the parts outside the CDR3, the full variable domain is GAGVSQTPSNKVTEKGKYVELRCDPISGHTALYWYRQSLGQGPEFLIYFQGTGAADDSGLPNDRFFAVRPEGSVSTLKIQRTERGDSAVYLCASSSGEGGLYGYTFGSGTRLTVV.